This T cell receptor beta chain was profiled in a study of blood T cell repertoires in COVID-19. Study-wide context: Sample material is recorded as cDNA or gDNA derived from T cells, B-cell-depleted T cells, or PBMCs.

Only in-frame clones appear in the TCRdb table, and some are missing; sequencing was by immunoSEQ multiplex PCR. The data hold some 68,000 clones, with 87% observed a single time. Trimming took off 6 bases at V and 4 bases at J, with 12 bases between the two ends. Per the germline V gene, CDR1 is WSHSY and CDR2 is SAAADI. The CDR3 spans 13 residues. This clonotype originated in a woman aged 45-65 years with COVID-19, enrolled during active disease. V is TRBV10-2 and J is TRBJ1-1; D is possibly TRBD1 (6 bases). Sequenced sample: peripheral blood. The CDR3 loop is CASRHRVPTEAFF. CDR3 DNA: TGCGCCAGCAGACACAGGGTTCCCACTGAAGCTTTCTTT.